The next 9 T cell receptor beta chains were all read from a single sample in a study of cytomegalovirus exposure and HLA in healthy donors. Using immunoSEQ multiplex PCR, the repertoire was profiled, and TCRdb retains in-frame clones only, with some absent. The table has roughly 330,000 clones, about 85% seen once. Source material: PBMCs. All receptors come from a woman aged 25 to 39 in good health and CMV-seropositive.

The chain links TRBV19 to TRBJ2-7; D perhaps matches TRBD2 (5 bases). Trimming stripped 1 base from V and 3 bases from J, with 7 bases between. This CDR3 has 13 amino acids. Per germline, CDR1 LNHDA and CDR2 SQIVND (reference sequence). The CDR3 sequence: CASSIGGFYEQYF. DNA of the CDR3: TGTGCCAGTAGTATAGGAGGGTTCTACGAGCAGTACTTC.

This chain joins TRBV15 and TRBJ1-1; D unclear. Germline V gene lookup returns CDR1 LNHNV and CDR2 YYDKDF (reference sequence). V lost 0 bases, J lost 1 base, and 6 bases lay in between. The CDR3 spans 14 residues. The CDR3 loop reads CATSRDPGNTEAFF. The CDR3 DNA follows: TGTGCCACCAGCAGAGATCCCGGGAACACTGAAGCTTTCTTT.

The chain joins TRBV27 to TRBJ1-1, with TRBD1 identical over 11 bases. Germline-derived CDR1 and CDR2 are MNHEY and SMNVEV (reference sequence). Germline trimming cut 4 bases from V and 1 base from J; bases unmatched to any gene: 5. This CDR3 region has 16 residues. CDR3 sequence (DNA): TGTGCCAGCAGTTGGACAGGGGGCGGTCAGAACACTGAAGCTTTCTTT. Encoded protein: CASSWTGGGQNTEAFF.

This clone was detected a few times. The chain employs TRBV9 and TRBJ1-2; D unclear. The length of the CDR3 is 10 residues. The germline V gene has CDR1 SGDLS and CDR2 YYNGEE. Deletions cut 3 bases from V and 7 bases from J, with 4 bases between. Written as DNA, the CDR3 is TGTGCCAGCAGCGGTCGTGGCTACACCTTC. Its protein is CASSGRGYTF.

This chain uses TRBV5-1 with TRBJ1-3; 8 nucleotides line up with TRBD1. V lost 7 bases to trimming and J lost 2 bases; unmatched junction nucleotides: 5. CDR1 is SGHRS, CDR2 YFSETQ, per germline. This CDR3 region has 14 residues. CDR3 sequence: CASWDRHPGNTIYF. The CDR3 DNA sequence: TGCGCCAGCTGGGACAGGCACCCTGGAAACACCATATATTTT. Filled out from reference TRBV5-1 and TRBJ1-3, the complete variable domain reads KAGVTQTPRYLIKTRGQQVTLSCSPISGHRSVSWYQQTPGQGLQFLFEYFSETQRNKGNFPGRFSGRQFSNSRSEMNVSTLELGDSALYLCASWDRHPGNTIYFGEGSWLTVV.

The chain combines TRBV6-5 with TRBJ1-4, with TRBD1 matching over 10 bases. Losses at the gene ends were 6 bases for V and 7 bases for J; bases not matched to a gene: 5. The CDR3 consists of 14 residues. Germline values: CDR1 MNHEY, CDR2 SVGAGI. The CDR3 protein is CASSRDRGIEKLFF. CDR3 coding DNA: TGTGCCAGCAGCCGGGACAGGGGAATTGAAAAACTGTTTTTT.

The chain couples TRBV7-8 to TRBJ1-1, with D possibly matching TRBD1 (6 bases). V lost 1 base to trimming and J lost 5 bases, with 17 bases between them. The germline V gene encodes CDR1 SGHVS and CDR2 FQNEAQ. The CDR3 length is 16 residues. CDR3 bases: TGTGCCAGCAGCTTAGGGACAGTGCCTTTTGGGACTGAAGCTTTCTTT. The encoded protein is CASSLGTVPFGTEAFF.

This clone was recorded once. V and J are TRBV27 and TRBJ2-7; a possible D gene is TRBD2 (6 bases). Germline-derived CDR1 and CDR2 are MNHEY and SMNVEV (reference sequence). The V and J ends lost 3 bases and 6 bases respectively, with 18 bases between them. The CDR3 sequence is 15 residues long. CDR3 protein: CASSFLTSRGAEQYF. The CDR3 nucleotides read TGTGCCAGCAGTTTCTTGACTAGTCGGGGAGCCGAGCAGTACTTC.

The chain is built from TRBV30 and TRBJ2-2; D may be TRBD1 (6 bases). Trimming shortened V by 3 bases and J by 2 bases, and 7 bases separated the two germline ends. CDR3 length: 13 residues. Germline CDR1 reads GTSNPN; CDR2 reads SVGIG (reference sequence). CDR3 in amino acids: CAWRGANTGELFF. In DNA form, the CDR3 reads TGTGCCTGGAGGGGGGCTAACACCGGGGAGCTGTTTTTT.